This T cell receptor (beta chain) was captured in a study of T cell responses to AZD1222 COVID-19 vaccine. Profiling relied on immunoSEQ multiplex PCR, and the TCRdb table lists in-frame clones only, not all of them. The sample holds 100,000 to 150,000 clones, 90% seen once. By sample fraction, this clone is medium-sized (0.01 to 0.1%). Its target is unknown. Study outcomes and limitations: A mostly white British donor set with more females was recruited, and clonal diversity was possibly underestimated.

The TCR originated in an adult in good health. The material sequenced was peripheral blood, taken on day 0 of MenACWY control vaccination.

DNA for the CDR3: TGTGCCAGCGCTTTCGCGGGAGACTACAATGAGCAGTTCTTC. This encodes CASAFAGDYNEQFF. The V call is TRBV27, the J call TRBJ2-1, with 7 nucleotides matching TRBD2. The CDR3 loop spans 14 amino acids. From germline, CDR1 is MNHEY and CDR2 SMNVEV (reference sequence). The V gene end was trimmed by 8 bases and the J gene end by 3 bases; junction bases not matched to a gene: 7.